A selection of T cell receptor beta chains follows, all from one sample in a study of T-cell memory formation after mild COVID-19. TCRdb used MiXCR to reprocess the 5' RACE reads, holding one entry per CDR3 protein. The data contain fewer than 650,000 distinct CDR3 sequences, about 20% of them seen just once; the ten biggest clones take up approximately 8.4%. The sequenced material came from PBMCs or a T cell subset sorted from them (not recorded which). The receptor set was obtained from an adult woman who had mild COVID-19 (a few samples of this study predate the infection). Cell type and time point are not known. Both conserved end residues are part of each CDR3. The D gene is left open where the match is weak. Some rows have no size entry. The others give once, few or many, or a class for an expanded clone.

v_gene,abundance,d_gene,j_gene,CDR3nt,CDR3aa
TRBV5-4,.,TRBD1,TRBJ1-5,TGTGCCAGCAGCCGGGACAGCGATCAGCCCCAGCATTTT,CASSRDSDQPQHF
TRBV12-3/TRBV12-4,.,.,TRBJ2-5,TGTGCCAGCGGCGTCACTGGGGAGACCCAGTACTTC,CASGVTGETQYF
TRBV4-3,.,.,TRBJ2-3,TGCGCCAGCAGCCAAGTTGCGGGAAGGGCAGATACGCAGTATTTT,CASSQVAGRADTQYF
TRBV6-5,many,TRBD1,TRBJ1-6,TGTGCCAGCAGCGACAGGGCCGGTGGGCATAATTCACCCCTCCACTTT,CASSDRAGGHNSPLHF
TRBV4-3,.,.,TRBJ2-5,TGCGCCAGCAGCCAAGAAGCGAGGCAAGAGACCCAGTACTTC,CASSQEARQETQYF
TRBV6-6,.,.,TRBJ2-7,TGTGCCAGCAGTTACTCGACCACGGGACAAGGCTACGAGCAGTACTTC,CASSYSTTGQGYEQYF
TRBV9,.,.,TRBJ2-1,TGTGCCAGCAGCGTAGGTTGGGGGAACTCCTACAATGAGCAGTTCTTC,CASSVGWGNSYNEQFF
TRBV5-6,few,.,TRBJ1-1,TGTGCCAGCACAGAAGGTTGGGGGAACACTGAAGCTTTCTTT,CASTEGWGNTEAFF
TRBV5-6,many,TRBD2,TRBJ2-3,TGTGCCAGCAGCTTCGGGCTAGCGGGGGGGCCGAGCACAGATACGCAGTATTTT,CASSFGLAGGPSTDTQYF
TRBV6-5,few,.,TRBJ2-6,TGTGCCAGCAGTTACGTAGGGGATGGTGGGGCCAACGTCCTGACTTTC,CASSYVGDGGANVLTF
TRBV12-3/TRBV12-4,.,TRBD1,TRBJ2-2,TGTGCCAGCAGTTTATCGGGACAGGCGAACACCGGGGAGCTGTTTTTT,CASSLSGQANTGELFF
TRBV9,.,TRBD1,TRBJ2-1,TGTGCCAGCAGCGCAACGACAGGGGCTTCCTACAATGAGCAGTTCTTC,CASSATTGASYNEQFF
TRBV12-3/TRBV12-4,.,.,TRBJ2-1,TGTGCCAGCAGTTTCGGCGGGACGGGCGATGAGCAGTTCTTC,CASSFGGTGDEQFF
TRBV5-5,.,TRBD2,TRBJ2-2,TGTGCCAGCAGCAGACAGGGGACTAGCGCGAACACCGGGGAGCTGTTTTTT,CASSRQGTSANTGELFF
TRBV9,many,TRBD2,TRBJ2-1,TGTGCCAGCAGCCCCAGAGTAGCGGGGGCTAACAATGAGCAGTTCTTC,CASSPRVAGANNEQFF
TRBV6-6,.,.,TRBJ2-7,TGTGCCAGCAGTTACCGTGGACAGATCGACGAGCAGTACTTC,CASSYRGQIDEQYF
TRBV9,.,TRBD1,TRBJ1-1,TGTGCCAGCAGCGGGCAGGGGGGTCCTGAAGCTTTCTTT,CASSGQGGPEAFF
TRBV5-4,.,TRBD1,TRBJ1-1,TGTGCCAGCAGCGAGGGACAGGGATTGAACACTGAAGCTTTCTTT,CASSEGQGLNTEAFF
TRBV27,few,.,TRBJ1-2,TGTGCCAGCAGTTTATGGGGACGGCCGAGTATGGGGGTTGGCTACACCTTC,CASSLWGRPSMGVGYTF
TRBV24-1,.,.,TRBJ2-7,TGTGCCACCAGTGATAGGTATAAGGGCTACGAGCAGTACTTC,CATSDRYKGYEQYF
TRBV30,.,TRBD2,TRBJ2-3,TGTGCCTGGGGCTCGGGACTAGCGGGAGGTGGCACAGATACGCAGTATTTT,CAWGSGLAGGGTDTQYF
TRBV12-3/TRBV12-4,few,.,TRBJ2-2,TGTGCCAGCAGTTGGCTACAGAACACCGGGGAGCTGTTTTTT,CASSWLQNTGELFF
TRBV20-1,.,.,TRBJ1-1,TGCAGTGCTAGAACCACAGGGATCACTGAAGCTTTCTTT,CSARTTGITEAFF
TRBV12-3/TRBV12-4,.,.,TRBJ1-5,TGTGCCAGCAGTTTCCTTAGGGTAAATCAGCCCCAGCATTTT,CASSFLRVNQPQHF
TRBV5-1,.,TRBD1,TRBJ1-1,TGCGCCAGCAGCCCGGGACAGGGCTTAGCTGAAGCTTTCTTT,CASSPGQGLAEAFF
TRBV10-3,.,.,TRBJ2-3,TGTGCCATCAGTGAAACCACAGATACGCAGTATTTT,CAISETTDTQYF
TRBV7-9,few,TRBD1,TRBJ2-7,TGTGCCAGCAGCGCCTTTCAGGGGGCGGACTACGAGCAGTACTTC,CASSAFQGADYEQYF
TRBV29-1,.,.,TRBJ1-5,TGCAGCGTAGCCACAGGTCAAGCGAGCAATCAGCCCCAGCATTTT,CSVATGQASNQPQHF
TRBV6-5,.,TRBD2,TRBJ2-5,TGTGCCAGCAGTGCGATTCGCTCTAGCGGGGGGTTCTTGCGAGAGACCCAGTACTTC,CASSAIRSSGGFLRETQYF
TRBV7-9,.,TRBD1,TRBJ2-1,TGTGCCAGCAGCGTACCGGGACAGGGGAGGAGTGAGCAGTTCTTC,CASSVPGQGRSEQFF
TRBV27,.,TRBD2,TRBJ2-1,TGTGCCAGCTCTCGGACTAGCGGGAGTCTAATCTACAATGAGCAGTTCTTC,CASSRTSGSLIYNEQFF
TRBV7-9,.,.,TRBJ2-7,TGTGCCAGCAGCTTAGTACCCTACTACGAGCAGTACTTC,CASSLVPYYEQYF
TRBV18,.,.,TRBJ2-7,TGTGCCAGCTCACGCCTTGGGGCCTACGAGCAGTACTTC,CASSRLGAYEQYF
TRBV23-1,many,.,TRBJ2-7,TGCGCCAGCAGTCCCTCTAGGTGGAATAAGTACGAGCAGTACTTC,CASSPSRWNKYEQYF
TRBV5-1,many,.,TRBJ2-3,TGCGCCAGCAGCTTGGGAACGGGCCCTGGCACAGATACGCAGTATTTT,CASSLGTGPGTDTQYF
TRBV19,few,.,TRBJ2-7,TGTGCCAGTAGTATGTCCCCGGGGTACTACGAGCAGTACTTC,CASSMSPGYYEQYF
TRBV11-2,.,.,TRBJ1-6,TGTGCCAGCAGCACAGGTCGCGGTTCACCCCTCCACTTT,CASSTGRGSPLHF
TRBV7-9,few,TRBD1,TRBJ2-7,TGTGCCAGCAGCTCCAATAGGGGACCGGACAGGGTCTACGAGCAGTACTTC,CASSSNRGPDRVYEQYF
TRBV4-1,.,TRBD2,TRBJ2-2,TGCGCCAGCAGCCAACACATACGGGGGGGAGGTTTTGCCGGGGAGCTGTTTTTT,CASSQHIRGGGFAGELFF
TRBV4-3,.,.,TRBJ2-3,TGCGCCAGCAGCGCGCCAGGGGCCCCCACAGATACGCAGTATTTT,CASSAPGAPTDTQYF
TRBV12-3/TRBV12-4,.,.,TRBJ2-1,TGTGCCAGCAGTTTTAATCGGGGGTCCCACAATGAGCAGTTCTTC,CASSFNRGSHNEQFF
TRBV18,.,.,TRBJ2-2,TGTGCCAGCTCACCCATCGACAGCCCCGGGGAGCTGTTTTTT,CASSPIDSPGELFF
TRBV7-6,.,TRBD2,TRBJ2-7,TGTGCCAGCAGCTTAGGTAGCGGGGGAACCTACGAGCAGTACTTC,CASSLGSGGTYEQYF
TRBV2,.,.,TRBJ2-7,TGTGCCAGCAGTGAAGAATATGGGGAATACGAGCAGTACTTC,CASSEEYGEYEQYF
TRBV5-5,.,.,TRBJ2-2,TGTGCCAGCAGCACACCAACAGGGAACCCGAACACCGGGGAGCTGTTTTTT,CASSTPTGNPNTGELFF
TRBV3-1,.,.,TRBJ2-3,TGTGCCAGCAGCCACCAAGTAGGTACGCAGTATTTT,CASSHQVGTQYF
TRBV3-1,.,.,TRBJ1-2,TGTGCCAGCAGCCCTCAGTGGGACTATGGCTACACCTTC,CASSPQWDYGYTF
TRBV12-3/TRBV12-4,.,.,TRBJ1-4,TGTGCCAGCAGTTCGTATGGAAAACTGTTTTTT,CASSSYGKLFF
TRBV7-9,.,.,TRBJ2-5,TGTGCCAGCAGCTTAAAGGGAGAGGGGCCGAGAGAGACCCAGTACTTC,CASSLKGEGPRETQYF
TRBV27,.,TRBD1,TRBJ2-2,TGTGCCAGCCAGGGACAGGGGACCGGGGAGCTGTTTTTT,CASQGQGTGELFF
TRBV12-3/TRBV12-4,.,.,TRBJ1-6,TGTGCCAGCAGTTTACGTGGGCCCCTCCACTTT,CASSLRGPLHF
TRBV4-1,many,TRBD2,TRBJ2-4,TGCGCCAGCAGCCAGACTTCGTCGCAGAGACTAGCGGGGACTGTAGCCAAAAACATTCAGTACTTC,CASSQTSSQRLAGTVAKNIQYF
TRBV7-3,few,.,TRBJ2-7,TGTGCCAGCAGCCCCCATGAACCGACTGCACCTGGGGGCGAGCAGTACTTC,CASSPHEPTAPGGEQYF
TRBV6-6,.,.,TRBJ1-1,TGTGCCAGCAGTTATCGGTACACTGAAGCTTTCTTT,CASSYRYTEAFF
TRBV18,few,.,TRBJ2-7,TGTGCCAGCTCACCACAGGCGGCCTCCTACGAGCAGTACTTC,CASSPQAASYEQYF